This is a list of T cell receptor beta chains from one sample in a study of OX40 agonist ivuxolimab in advanced cancers. TCRdb's copy holds only in-frame clones and misses some; the assay was immunoSEQ multiplex PCR. The table lists 20,000 to 25,000 clones, roughly 84% of them singletons. The specimen was CD4+ or CD8+ T cells sorted from blood, collected in a trial of the OX40 agonist ivuxolimab. These receptors were collected from an adult with an advanced solid tumor such as melanoma, head and neck, liver or kidney cancer. Both conserved end residues are part of each CDR3. Fields, in order: V gene, clone size, D gene, J gene, CDR3 protein, CDR3 DNA. The D gene is left open where the match is weak. The size of a clone is reported for some rows only, either as once, few or many, or as a class for expanded clones.

V: TRBV14; size: .; D: .; J: TRBJ2-7; CDR3: CASSQGLRPKQYF; DNA: TGTGCCAGCAGCCAGGGACTCCGCCCTAAGCAGTACTTC
V: TRBV7-2; size: .; D: .; J: TRBJ2-7; CDR3: CASSPGVGEGYEQYF; DNA: TGTGCCAGCAGCCCCGGGGTGGGTGAAGGCTACGAGCAGTACTTC
V: TRBV7-9; size: .; D: .; J: TRBJ2-7; CDR3: CASSPGPRGSYEQYF; DNA: TGTGCCAGCAGCCCCGGGCCCAGGGGCTCCTACGAGCAGTACTTC
V: TRBV6-1; size: .; D: TRBD2; J: TRBJ2-3; CDR3: CASSEYRRGYTDTQYF; DNA: TGTGCCAGCAGTGAATATCGGCGGGGGTACACAGATACGCAGTATTTT
V: TRBV27; size: .; D: .; J: TRBJ2-5; CDR3: CASSFSGTSAETQYF; DNA: TGCGCCAGCAGTTTTTCCGGGACCTCAGCGGAGACCCAGTACTTC
V: TRBV7-2; size: few; D: .; J: TRBJ2-7; CDR3: CASSTSYEQYF; DNA: TGTGCCAGCAGCACCTCCTACGAGCAGTACTTC
V: TRBV7-7; size: .; D: TRBD1; J: TRBJ2-3; CDR3: CASSLGQGGGTDTQYF; DNA: TGTGCCAGCAGCTTAGGACAGGGGGGTGGCACAGATACGCAGTATTTT
V: TRBV27; size: .; D: .; J: TRBJ1-2; CDR3: CASSLSSGGGYGYTF; DNA: TGTGCCAGCAGTTTATCGTCGGGGGGCGGCTATGGCTACACCTTC
V: TRBV11-2; size: .; D: .; J: TRBJ2-7; CDR3: CASSQGGGGYEQYF; DNA: TGTGCCAGCAGCCAAGGCGGAGGAGGATACGAGCAGTACTTC
V: TRBV10-3; size: .; D: TRBD2; J: TRBJ2-3; CDR3: CAISVSGGSADTQYF; DNA: TGTGCCATCAGCGTAAGCGGGGGAAGTGCAGATACGCAGTATTTT
V: TRBV29-1; size: .; D: TRBD2; J: TRBJ2-3; CDR3: CSVEDLRAGGALDTQYF; DNA: TGCAGCGTTGAAGATCTTCGTGCCGGGGGGGCCCTGGATACGCAGTATTTT
V: TRBV7-2; size: few; D: .; J: TRBJ2-3; CDR3: CASSFTRGTDTQYF; DNA: TGTGCCAGCAGCTTTACGAGGGGCACAGATACGCAGTATTTT
V: TRBV11-1; size: .; D: .; J: TRBJ1-1; CDR3: CASSSPNGPAFTEAFF; DNA: TGTGCCAGCAGCTCCCCCAACGGGCCGGCTTTCACTGAAGCTTTCTTT
V: TRBV9; size: once; D: TRBD2; J: TRBJ2-7; CDR3: CASSPTSGASYEQYF; DNA: TGTGCCAGCAGCCCCACTAGCGGGGCTTCCTACGAGCAGTACTTC
V: TRBV9; size: .; D: .; J: TRBJ2-5; CDR3: CASSVGGGESQETQYF; DNA: TGTGCCAGCAGCGTAGGGGGCGGGGAGAGCCAAGAGACCCAGTACTTC
V: TRBV11-2; size: .; D: TRBD1; J: TRBJ2-1; CDR3: CASSLGTGENEQFF; DNA: TGTGCCAGCAGCTTAGGGACAGGGGAAAATGAGCAGTTCTTC
V: TRBV27; size: .; D: .; J: TRBJ2-7; CDR3: CASSLGRNSYEQYF; DNA: TGTGCCAGCAGTTTAGGCAGGAACTCCTACGAGCAGTACTTC
V: TRBV6-5; size: .; D: TRBD2; J: TRBJ2-1; CDR3: CASSYQAGGPGEQFF; DNA: TGTGCCAGCAGTTACCAGGCGGGGGGGCCGGGTGAGCAGTTCTTC
V: TRBV6-1; size: .; D: .; J: TRBJ1-5; CDR3: CASSDPGGQPQHF; DNA: TGTGCCAGCAGTGATCCCGGGGGTCAGCCCCAGCATTTT
V: TRBV19; size: .; D: .; J: TRBJ1-2; CDR3: CASSGLDRNIGYTF; DNA: TGTGCCAGTAGTGGGTTAGACAGAAATATTGGCTACACCTTC
V: TRBV2; size: .; D: .; J: TRBJ2-1; CDR3: CASSGETYNEQFF; DNA: TGTGCCAGCAGCGGGGAAACCTACAATGAGCAGTTCTTC
V: TRBV7-2; size: once; D: .; J: TRBJ2-7; CDR3: CASSLFSGTETLFYEQYF; DNA: TGTGCCAGCAGCTTATTTAGTGGGACGGAAACTTTGTTCTACGAGCAGTACTTC
V: TRBV10-2; size: .; D: .; J: TRBJ2-3; CDR3: CASIPTNTDTQYF; DNA: TGCGCCAGCATCCCGACTAACACAGATACGCAGTATTTT
V: TRBV27; size: .; D: .; J: TRBJ1-2; CDR3: CASSPVSGQGFYGYTF; DNA: TGTGCCAGCAGTCCCGTTAGCGGGCAAGGATTCTATGGCTACACCTTC
V: TRBV4-1; size: .; D: TRBD2; J: TRBJ2-7; CDR3: CASSQDTGLGYEQYF; DNA: TGCGCCAGCAGCCAAGATACGGGACTAGGCTACGAGCAGTACTTC
V: TRBV7-6; size: once; D: TRBD1; J: TRBJ2-2; CDR3: CASSLEIADRGFGELFF; DNA: TGTGCCAGCAGCTTAGAAATCGCGGACAGGGGGTTCGGGGAGCTGTTTTTT
V: TRBV5-1; size: .; D: .; J: TRBJ2-7; CDR3: CASSLGAGTIQYEQYF; DNA: TGCGCCAGCAGCTTGGGGGCGGGGACAATACAGTACGAGCAGTACTTC
V: TRBV4-1; size: .; D: .; J: TRBJ2-7; CDR3: CASSQARASYEQYF; DNA: TGCGCCAGCAGCCAAGCCAGGGCCTCCTACGAGCAGTACTTC
V: TRBV4-1; size: .; D: .; J: TRBJ2-3; CDR3: CASSQIGRDTQYF; DNA: TGCGCCAGCAGCCAAATCGGGCGTGATACGCAGTATTTT
V: TRBV5-4; size: .; D: .; J: TRBJ2-4; CDR3: CASSLVGGGENIQYF; DNA: TGTGCCAGCAGCTTGGTTGGAGGGGGGGAAAACATTCAGTACTTC
V: TRBV4-1; size: .; D: TRBD1; J: TRBJ1-1; CDR3: CASSPRQGGVNTEAFF; DNA: TGCGCCAGCAGCCCGCGACAGGGGGGGGTGAACACTGAAGCTTTCTTT
V: TRBV2; size: once; D: .; J: TRBJ2-2; CDR3: CASSEQGTGELFF; DNA: TGTGCCAGCAGTGAACAGGGGACCGGGGAGCTGTTTTTT
V: TRBV15; size: .; D: .; J: TRBJ2-7; CDR3: CATSSKQGAGVGEQYF; DNA: TGTGCCACCAGCAGCAAGCAGGGGGCGGGAGTTGGCGAGCAGTACTTC
V: TRBV4-3; size: .; D: TRBD2; J: TRBJ2-1; CDR3: CASSQDRVSGGDNEQFF; DNA: TGCGCCAGCAGCCAAGATCGTGTAAGCGGGGGGGACAATGAGCAGTTCTTC
V: TRBV4-1; size: .; D: .; J: TRBJ1-2; CDR3: CASSQDFGSILSNYGYTF; DNA: TGCGCCAGCAGCCAAGACTTCGGCAGTATACTATCTAACTATGGCTACACCTTC
V: TRBV7-9; size: .; D: .; J: TRBJ2-3; CDR3: CASSLLVRGTRDTQYF; DNA: TGTGCCAGCAGCCTACTAGTAAGGGGCACAAGAGATACGCAGTATTTT
V: TRBV6-6; size: .; D: TRBD2; J: TRBJ2-7; CDR3: CASGLVLYEQYF; DNA: TGTGCCAGTGGACTAGTTCTCTACGAGCAGTACTTC
V: TRBV5-6; size: .; D: .; J: TRBJ2-5; CDR3: CASSLLEDEETQYF; DNA: TGTGCCAGCAGCTTGTTGGAAGATGAGGAGACCCAGTACTTC
V: TRBV5-4; size: .; D: TRBD1; J: TRBJ2-7; CDR3: CASSAGTGNEQYF; DNA: TGTGCCAGCAGCGCCGGGACAGGTAACGAGCAGTACTTC
V: TRBV19; size: .; D: .; J: TRBJ1-1; CDR3: CASIQGGTEAFF; DNA: TGTGCCAGTATCCAGGGCGGGACTGAAGCTTTCTTT
V: TRBV7-2; size: .; D: TRBD1; J: TRBJ2-7; CDR3: CASSHTGTGFYEQYF; DNA: TGTGCCAGCAGCCATACCGGGACAGGGTTCTACGAGCAGTACTTC
V: TRBV7-2; size: .; D: TRBD2; J: TRBJ2-3; CDR3: CASRAGPALTDTQYF; DNA: TGTGCCAGCAGAGCGGGACCGGCCCTCACAGATACGCAGTATTTT
V: TRBV7-9; size: .; D: .; J: TRBJ2-7; CDR3: CASTSEGGPFSYEQYF; DNA: TGTGCCAGCACCTCCGAAGGGGGGCCCTTCTCCTACGAGCAGTACTTC
V: TRBV7-9; size: .; D: .; J: TRBJ1-6; CDR3: CASSLTAGSPLHF; DNA: TGTGCCAGCAGCCTTACCGCCGGGTCACCCCTCCACTTT
V: TRBV11-2; size: .; D: .; J: TRBJ2-7; CDR3: CASTPTNPYEQYF; DNA: TGTGCCAGCACCCCGACAAACCCCTACGAGCAGTACTTC
V: TRBV20-1; size: once; D: TRBD1; J: TRBJ2-7; CDR3: CSAGDRPTF; DNA: TGCAGTGCCGGGGACAGGCCCACGTTC
V: TRBV7-2; size: .; D: TRBD2; J: TRBJ2-7; CDR3: CASSFTSGGGYEQYF; DNA: TGTGCCAGCAGCTTCACTAGCGGGGGAGGCTACGAGCAGTACTTC
V: TRBV19; size: few; D: TRBD1; J: TRBJ1-1; CDR3: CASIPRDRGANTEAFF; DNA: TGTGCCAGTATACCCCGGGACAGGGGAGCGAACACTGAAGCTTTCTTT
V: TRBV5-1; size: .; D: .; J: TRBJ2-7; CDR3: CASSWTENYYEQYF; DNA: TGCGCCAGCAGCTGGACAGAAAACTACTACGAGCAGTACTTC
V: TRBV18; size: .; D: TRBD1; J: TRBJ2-5; CDR3: CASSRTGAAETQYF; DNA: TGTGCCAGCTCAAGAACAGGGGCGGCAGAGACCCAGTACTTC
V: TRBV9; size: .; D: .; J: TRBJ1-1; CDR3: CASSLDPTPNTEAFF; DNA: TGTGCCAGCAGCCTGGACCCAACTCCGAACACTGAAGCTTTCTTT
V: TRBV6-1; size: .; D: .; J: TRBJ1-6; CDR3: CASSYQAGWDSPLHF; DNA: TGTGCCAGCAGCTATCAGGCAGGGTGGGATTCACCCCTCCACTTT